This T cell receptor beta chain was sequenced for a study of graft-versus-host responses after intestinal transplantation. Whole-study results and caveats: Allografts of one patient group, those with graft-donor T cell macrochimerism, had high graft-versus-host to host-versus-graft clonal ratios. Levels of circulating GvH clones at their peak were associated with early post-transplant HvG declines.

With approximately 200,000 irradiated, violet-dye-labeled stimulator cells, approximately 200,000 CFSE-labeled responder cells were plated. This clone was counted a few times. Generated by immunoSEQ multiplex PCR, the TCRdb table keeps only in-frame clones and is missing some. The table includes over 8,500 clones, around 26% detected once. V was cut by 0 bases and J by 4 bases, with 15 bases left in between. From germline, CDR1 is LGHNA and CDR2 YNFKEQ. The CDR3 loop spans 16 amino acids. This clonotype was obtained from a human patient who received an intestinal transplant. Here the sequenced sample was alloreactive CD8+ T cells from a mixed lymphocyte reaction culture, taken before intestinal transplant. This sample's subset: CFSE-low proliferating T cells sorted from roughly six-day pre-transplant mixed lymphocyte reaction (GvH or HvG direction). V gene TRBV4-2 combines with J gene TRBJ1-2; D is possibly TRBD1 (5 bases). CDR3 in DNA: TGTGCCAGCAGCCAAGATTACCCCCCCAGGGTCTATGGCTACACCTTC. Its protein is CASSQDYPPRVYGYTF.